The 4 T cell receptor beta chains presented below share a single source sample, sequenced in a study of blood T cell repertoires in COVID-19. The repertoire was sequenced with immunoSEQ multiplex PCR; TCRdb's copy has only in-frame clones and lacks some. The data hold roughly 380,000 clones, with about 90% observed a single time. What was sequenced was PBMCs or T cells enriched from blood (not recorded which). The receptors were sampled from a woman in her 30s who had recovered from COVID-19.

The chain uses TRBV7-2 and TRBJ1-3, with TRBD1 matching over 8 bases. The germline CDR1 and CDR2 sequences are SGHTA and FQGNSA. V was clipped by 4 bases and J by 0 bases; unmatched bases: 11. The length of the CDR3 is 18 residues. The CDR3 loop reads CASSSAYGQGPSGNTIYF. For the CDR3, the DNA is TGTGCCAGCAGCTCAGCCTACGGACAGGGCCCCTCTGGAAACACCATATATTTT.

The table lists this clone with a few counts. V usage is TRBV15 and J usage is TRBJ2-2; TRBD1 is a possible D gene (6 bases). This CDR3 has 16 residues. Per germline, CDR1 LNHNV and CDR2 YYDKDF (reference sequence). The V end was cut by 2 bases, the J end by 7 bases, with 17 bases between. The CDR3: CATSRSRQAEGGELFF. CDR3 DNA sequence: TGTGCCACCAGCAGATCTCGACAGGCGGAAGGCGGGGAGCTGTTTTTT.

The chain joins TRBV6-2 or TRBV6-3 to TRBJ2-7; tentative D call: TRBD2 (5 bases). Between the trimmed V and J ends, which lost 0 bases and 3 bases, there was a span of 12 bases. From germline, CDR1 is MNHEY and CDR2 SVGEGT. This CDR3 contains 15 residues. The CDR3 nucleotides read TGTGCCAGCAGTTACTCAAAGACGACTAACTACGAGCAGTACTTC. Its protein is CASSYSKTTNYEQYF.

V is TRBV2 and J is TRBJ1-4; perhaps TRBD1 as D (5 bases). From germline, CDR1 is SNHLY and CDR2 FYNNEI. The CDR3 has 14 residues. Between the trimmed V and J ends, which lost 8 bases and 4 bases, there was a span of 14 bases. The CDR3 nucleotides are TGTGCCAGCGGCGCGGGACTAAGTAATGAAAAACTGTTTTTT. Translation: CASGAGLSNEKLFF.